These 19 T cell receptor beta chains were all obtained from the same sample, sequenced in a study of T cells after posttransplantation cyclophosphamide. Sequencing used immunoSEQ multiplex PCR; TCRdb keeps in-frame clones, though not all of them. Seen here are more than 3,000 clones, 78% observed once, and the top ten hold 20% to 25%. Sequenced: memory CD8+ T cells sorted from blood. Receptor source: a woman aged 55-75 years in good health, CMV-negative, and a related stem cell transplant donor.

V usage is TRBV28 and J usage is TRBJ2-3, with TRBD2 matching over 7 bases. The germline V gene encodes CDR1 MDHEN and CDR2 SYDVKM. The CDR3 contains 15 residues. The ends lost 5 bases at V and 0 bases at J; junction bases unmatched: 5. CDR3 region: CASSARDYSTDTQYF. CDR3 DNA: TGTGCCAGCAGTGCCCGGGACTATAGCACAGATACGCAGTATTTT.

The chain combines TRBV9 with TRBJ2-7, with D possibly matching TRBD1 (6 bases). Between the trimmed V and J ends, which lost 4 bases and 5 bases, there was a span of 22 bases. CDR1 and CDR2 (germline): SGDLS, YYNGEE. The CDR3 has 16 amino acids. CDR3 coding DNA: TGTGCCAGCAGCCCCTTGGACAGCCTATACGTCCACGAGCAGTACTTC. Translating it yields CASSPLDSLYVHEQYF.

V usage is TRBV10-3 and J usage is TRBJ2-3; D is possibly TRBD1 (6 bases). Deletions cut 3 bases from V and 5 bases from J, with 15 bases between. This CDR3 comprises 15 residues. Per the germline V gene, CDR1 is ENHRY and CDR2 is SYGVKD. The CDR3 sequence is CAISEWQGSQDTQYF. The CDR3 bases are TGTGCCATCAGTGAATGGCAGGGGAGTCAAGATACGCAGTATTTT.

Within the sample, this clone is hyperexpanded. This chain links TRBV19 with TRBJ1-5, with D hard to call. The CDR3 runs to 13 residues. Looked up from germline, CDR1 is LNHDA and CDR2 is SQIVND (reference sequence). With 2 bases removed from V and 6 bases from J, the gap between germline ends came to 8 bases. CDR3 sequence reads: CASSINVGQPQHF. The CDR3 bases are TGTGCCAGTAGTATAAACGTCGGTCAGCCCCAGCATTTT.

To note about this clone: One junction end disagrees with the germline gene, perhaps due to a read error. Other DNA sequences within the sample encode an identical CDR3. CDR3 in DNA: TGTGCCAGCAACGTGGAGGCATATAATTCCCCCCTCCACTTT. Translating it yields CASNVEAYNSPLHF. The V call is TRBV28, the J call TRBJ1-6; the D is unclear. CDR1 MDHEN and CDR2 SYDVKM come from the germline V gene. The CDR3 is 14 amino acids. The full variable domain, rest sourced from reference TRBV28 and TRBJ1-6, is DVKVTQSSRYLVKRTGEKVFLECVQDMDHENMFWYRQDPGLGLRLIYFSYDVKMKEKGDIPEGYSVSREKKERFSLILESASTNQTSMYLCASNVEAYNSPLHFGNGTRLTVT.

V is TRBV19 and J is TRBJ2-7; TRBD1 matches 7 bases. In germline, CDR1 is LNHDA, CDR2 SQIVND (reference sequence). After removal of 3 bases from V and 3 bases from J, the junction contained 8 bases not matched to a gene. The CDR3 consists of 15 residues. CDR3: CASSMGNQGDYEQYF. In nucleotides, the CDR3 is TGTGCCAGTAGTATGGGGAACCAGGGGGACTACGAGCAGTACTTC.

The chain recombines TRBV4-1 with TRBJ2-1; no definite D call. With 1 base removed from V and 3 bases from J, the gap between germline ends came to 10 bases. Germline V gives CDR1 MGHRA, CDR2 YSYEKL. The CDR3 has 15 amino acids. CDR3 in DNA: TGCGCCAGCAGCCAAGGCCTTTACATCTACAATGAGCAGTTCTTC. Translation gives CASSQGLYIYNEQFF.

This chain joins TRBV28 and TRBJ1-2, with 7 bases matching TRBD1. The CDR3 length is 16 residues. V lost 2 bases to trimming and J lost 5 bases; unmatched junction nucleotides: 11. From germline, CDR1 is MDHEN and CDR2 SYDVKM. The CDR3 bases are TGTGCCAGCAGTTTAGCCGGGGCAGGGGGTTTGTATGGCTACACCTTC. Translation: CASSLAGAGGLYGYTF.

This clone has more than one count but fewer than ten. This chain joins TRBV4-3 and TRBJ2-1; TRBD2 agrees at 15 bases. Germline V CDR1 and CDR2: LGHNA, YSLEER. Germline trimming cut 0 bases from V and 5 bases from J; bases unmatched to any gene: 8. There are 19 residues in the CDR3. CDR3 DNA: TGCGCCAGCAGCCAAGAAAGAGGGACTAGCGGGGGGCCCCACAATGAGCAGTTCTTC. This codes for CASSQERGTSGGPHNEQFF.

The chain combines TRBV6-7 with TRBJ1-5; D not resolved. TRBV6-7 is labeled an ORF, and its function is uncertain. The length of the CDR3 is 11 residues. Trimming left V 8 bases short and J 3 bases short, with 5 bases between. The CDR3 DNA is TGTGCCAGCCCCTACAATCAGCCCCAGCATTTT. Translated, it gives CASPYNQPQHF.

V and J are TRBV2 and TRBJ2-1; D is perhaps TRBD1 (6 bases). Germline V gene lookup returns CDR1 SNHLY and CDR2 FYNNEI. Trimming left V 4 bases short and J 7 bases short, with 14 bases between. This CDR3 is 14 amino acids long. The CDR3 protein is CASSGRGIRNEQFF. The CDR3 DNA reads as TGTGCCAGCAGTGGCAGGGGAATTAGGAATGAGCAGTTCTTC.

This rearrangement joins TRBV7-3 to TRBJ2-1; TRBD1 agrees at 8 bases. Germline-derived CDR1 and CDR2 are SGHTA and FQGTGA. The CDR3 runs to 13 residues. V gave up 5 bases and J gave up 6 bases; unmatched junction bases: 3. The CDR3 nucleotides read TGTGCCAGCAGCACCACAGGGGGCAATGAGCAGTTCTTC. It translates to CASSTTGGNEQFF.

The chain carries TRBV19 and TRBJ1-1, with TRBD1 matching over 11 bases. CDR1 and CDR2 from the germline V gene are LNHDA and SQIVND (reference sequence). V shed 8 bases, J shed 4 bases, and the junction held 0 bases outside the gene matches. This CDR3 comprises 12 residues. The chain's CDR3 is CASGTGGTEAFF. The CDR3 DNA sequence: TGTGCCAGTGGGACAGGGGGCACTGAAGCTTTCTTT.

The rearrangement joins TRBV10-3 to TRBJ2-3, with TRBD1 matching over 7 bases. The trim removed 11 bases at V and 6 bases at J, leaving 11 bases unmatched. The CDR3 loop spans 13 amino acids. In germline, CDR1 is ENHRY, CDR2 SYGVKD. The chain's CDR3 is CAASLTGPDTQYF. The CDR3 nucleotides are TGTGCCGCCTCCCTGACAGGGCCCGATACGCAGTATTTT.

The chain employs TRBV7-2 and TRBJ2-3, with a weak D call TRBD2 (6 bases). Per germline, CDR1 SGHTA and CDR2 FQGNSA. The CDR3 runs 16 residues. V gave up 7 bases and J gave up 2 bases, with 19 bases separating them. CDR3 nucleotides: TGTGCCAGCAACTCGGGACTCCAAGCCAACACAGATACGCAGTATTTT. It specifies CASNSGLQANTDTQYF.

This clone was seen once. The CDR3 bases are TGTGCCAGCAGCGCGGGGGGCACAGATACGCAGTATTTT. Translation: CASSAGGTDTQYF. The genes are TRBV9 and TRBJ2-3; D perhaps matches TRBD2 (6 bases). CDR3 size: 13 residues. V lost 3 bases to trimming and J lost 1 base, with 6 bases between them. Germline V gives CDR1 SGDLS, CDR2 YYNGEE.

V gene TRBV19 combines with J gene TRBJ2-1; D possibly corresponds to TRBD2 (6 bases). This CDR3 region has 16 residues. Germline assignment: CDR1 LNHDA and CDR2 SQIVND (reference sequence). With 4 bases removed from V and 4 bases from J, the gap between germline ends came to 17 bases. DNA for the CDR3: TGTGCCAGTAGTAGAGGGACTGGCCGACGTTACAATGAGCAGTTCTTC. Translated: CASSRGTGRRYNEQFF.

The chain uses TRBV11-2 and TRBJ2-7, with TRBD2 as a possible D gene (6 bases). Germline CDR1 and CDR2: SGHAT and FQNNGV. V was pared by 5 bases and J by 2 bases, with 13 bases between. The CDR3 is 14 residues long. The CDR3 region has the DNA TGTGCCAGCAGCATCGGGAGAGGGGCCTACGAGCAGTACTTC. The encoded protein is CASSIGRGAYEQYF.

Concerning this clone: At one end the junction does not follow the germline gene, possibly because of a read error. Other DNA sequences within the sample encode an identical CDR3. The rearrangement joins TRBV27 to TRBJ1-6, with 7 bases fitting TRBD1. CDR3 length: 16 residues. Per germline, CDR1 MNHEY and CDR2 SMNVEV (reference sequence). CDR3 in DNA: TGTGCCAGCAGTTTATGGGCGGGACAGCATAATTCCCCCCTCCACTTT. It encodes CASSLWAGQHNSPLHF.